This TCR beta chain was identified in a study of blood T cell repertoires in COVID-19. As for the study in general: Sites across the United States, Italy and Spain contributed samples from acute and convalescent COVID-19. In each case, the material was cDNA or gDNA derived from T cells, B-cell-depleted T cells, or PBMCs.

Assay used: immunoSEQ multiplex PCR; TCRdb lists only in-frame clones, some missing. The sample has around 66,000 clones; 80% are singletons. The sequencing input was peripheral blood. The clonotype was recovered from a human donor in a cohort sampled during active COVID-19.

The CDR3 DNA follows: TGTGCCAGCACCTCTCTTAGGGGGTTCGCCTACGAGCAGTACTTC. This translates into CASTSLRGFAYEQYF. The chain has TRBV11-2 and TRBJ2-7; tentatively, D is TRBD1 (6 bases). The CDR3 sequence is 15 residues long. The V end was cut by 7 bases, the J end by 2 bases, with 18 bases between. Per germline, CDR1 SGHAT and CDR2 FQNNGV.